This TCR beta chain was identified during a study of T-cell reconstitution after alpha-beta-depleted transplantation in children. CDR1 is ENHRY and CDR2 is SYGVKD in the germline V gene. Trimming shortened V by 8 bases and J by 0 bases, and 19 bases separated the two germline ends. This CDR3 has 17 amino acids. Findings of the study overall: Diversity of TCRbeta at day 60 was high in some patients, arising from surviving recipient T cells and thymic progenitors. Two months or so post-transplant, alpha-beta T cells reportedly derived from several hundred expanded graft clones. One year post-transplant, T-cell counts and diversity were largely derived from T cells produced anew.

This clonotype was seen repeatedly, ten times or more. What it recognizes is unknown. Preparation of the TCRbeta library used unique molecular identifiers. A single record per CDR3 protein comes from TCRdb applying MiXCR to the PCR reads. Here the sample spans hundreds of thousands of distinct CDR3 sequences, around 12% being singletons. The chain joins TRBV10-3 to TRBJ2-2; D may match TRBD1 or TRBD2 (5 bases each). The sample was PBMCs, taken before TCRalphabeta/CD19-depleted stem cell transplant. This sequence was found in a girl aged 2-10 years with congenital amegakaryocytic thrombocytopenia, due to receive a stem cell transplant. In DNA, the CDR3 is TGTGCCATCCTTAGCGACAGAAAGGCCGCGAACACCGGGGAGCTGTTTTTT. Its protein product is CAILSDRKAANTGELFF.